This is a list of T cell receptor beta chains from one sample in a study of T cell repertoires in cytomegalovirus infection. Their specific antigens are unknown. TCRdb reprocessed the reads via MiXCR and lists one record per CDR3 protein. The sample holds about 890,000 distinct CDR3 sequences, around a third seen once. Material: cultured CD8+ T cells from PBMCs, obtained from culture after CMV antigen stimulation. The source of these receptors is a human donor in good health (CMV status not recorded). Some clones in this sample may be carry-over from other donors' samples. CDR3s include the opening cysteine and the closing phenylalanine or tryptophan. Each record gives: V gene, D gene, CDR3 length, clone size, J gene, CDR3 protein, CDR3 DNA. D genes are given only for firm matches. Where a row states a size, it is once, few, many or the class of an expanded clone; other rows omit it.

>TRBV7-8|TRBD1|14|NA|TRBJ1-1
CASSFTGDAFEAFF
TGTGCCAGCAGCTTCACAGGGGATGCCTTTGAAGCTTTCTTT
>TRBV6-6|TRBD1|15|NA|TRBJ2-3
CASMGDRVRTDTQYF
TGTGCCAGCATGGGGGACAGGGTACGGACAGATACGCAGTATTTT
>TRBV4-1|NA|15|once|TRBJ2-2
CASSQGRTYTGELFF
TGCGCCAGCAGCCAAGGGAGGACTTACACCGGGGAGCTGTTTTTT
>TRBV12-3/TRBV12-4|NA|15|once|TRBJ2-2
CASSLTAGATGELFF
TGTGCCAGCAGTTTAACGGCGGGGGCCACCGGGGAGCTGTTTTTT
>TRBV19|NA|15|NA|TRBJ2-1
CASSMRGGSYNEQFF
TGTGCCAGTAGTATGAGGGGGGGCTCCTACAATGAGCAGTTCTTC
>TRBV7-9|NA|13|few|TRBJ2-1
CATFRGGIYEQFF
TGTGCCACCTTCAGGGGTGGAATTTATGAGCAGTTCTTC
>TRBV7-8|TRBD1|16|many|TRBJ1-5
CASSLRGQGKYQPQHF
TGTGCCAGCAGCTTAAGGGGACAGGGGAAATATCAGCCCCAGCATTTT
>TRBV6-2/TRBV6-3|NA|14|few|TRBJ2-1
CASRKEGSYNEQFF
TGTGCCAGCAGGAAGGAGGGCTCCTACAATGAGCAGTTCTTC
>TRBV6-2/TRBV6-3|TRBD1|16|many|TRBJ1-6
CASSFRDRGYNSPLHF
TGTGCCAGCAGTTTCCGGGACAGGGGCTATAATTCACCCCTCCACTTT
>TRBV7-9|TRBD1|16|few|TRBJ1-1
CASSEGTGEVDTEAFF
TGTGCCAGCAGCGAAGGGACAGGGGAAGTCGACACTGAAGCTTTCTTT
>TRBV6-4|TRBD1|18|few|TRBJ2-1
CASSDSWTGGFSYNEQFF
TGTGCCAGCAGTGACTCATGGACAGGGGGATTCTCCTACAATGAGCAGTTCTTC
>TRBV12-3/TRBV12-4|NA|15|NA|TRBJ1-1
CASSPGREVGTEAFF
TGTGCCAGCAGTCCGGGACGGGAAGTGGGCACTGAAGCTTTCTTT
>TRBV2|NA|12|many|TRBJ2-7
CASSGRAYEQYF
TGTGCCAGCAGCGGCCGGGCTTACGAGCAGTACTTC
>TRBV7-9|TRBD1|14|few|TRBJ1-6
CASNEPRDSTPLHF
TGTGCCAGCAACGAACCACGGGACAGTACACCCCTCCACTTT
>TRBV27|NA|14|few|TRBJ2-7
CASSFTGFSYEQYF
TGTGCCAGCAGTTTTACAGGGTTCTCCTACGAGCAGTACTTC
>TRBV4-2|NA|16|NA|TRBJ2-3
CASSQDLVRKTDTQYF
TGTGCCAGCAGCCAAGATCTAGTCAGGAAAACAGATACGCAGTATTTT
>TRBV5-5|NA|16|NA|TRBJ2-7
CASSLYSGCGGYEQYF
TGTGCCAGCAGCTTGTATAGTGGGTGTGGGGGCTACGAGCAGTACTTC
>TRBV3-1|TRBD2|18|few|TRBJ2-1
CASSYAYVGRGANNEQFF
TGTGCCAGCAGCTACGCCTACGTGGGGCGGGGGGCTAACAATGAGCAGTTCTTC
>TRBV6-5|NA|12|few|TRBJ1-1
CASSYGGLGAFF
TGTGCCAGCAGTTACGGCGGATTAGGGGCTTTCTTT
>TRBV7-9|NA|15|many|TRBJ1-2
CASSLATGTGYGYTF
TGTGCCAGCAGCTTAGCTACCGGGACTGGGTATGGCTACACCTTC
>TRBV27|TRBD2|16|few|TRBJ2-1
CASSLGSDGGAREQFF
TGTGCCAGCAGTTTAGGGTCGGACGGGGGGGCTCGCGAGCAGTTCTTC
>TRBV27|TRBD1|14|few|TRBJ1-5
CASSFLGGHQPQHF
TGTGCCAGCAGTTTCTTAGGGGGCCATCAGCCCCAGCATTTT
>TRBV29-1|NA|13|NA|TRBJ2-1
CSVEFQAPNEQFF
TGCAGCGTTGAATTTCAGGCCCCCAATGAGCAGTTCTTC
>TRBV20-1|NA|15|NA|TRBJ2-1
CSARYGGGLINEQFF
TGCAGTGCCCGTTACGGCGGGGGCCTAATTAATGAGCAGTTCTTC
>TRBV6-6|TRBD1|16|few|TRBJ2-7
CASSPQEGGFLYEQYF
TGTGCCAGCAGTCCCCAGGAAGGGGGCTTTCTCTACGAGCAGTACTTC
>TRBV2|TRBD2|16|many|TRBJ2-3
CASSETSGRHTDTQYF
TGTGCCAGCAGCGAGACTAGCGGGAGACACACAGATACGCAGTATTTT
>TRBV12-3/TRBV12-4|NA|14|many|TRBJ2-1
CASSLPTVYNEQFF
TGTGCCAGCAGCCTACCCACAGTCTACAATGAGCAGTTCTTC
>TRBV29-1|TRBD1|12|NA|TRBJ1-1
CSGTGGGTEAFF
TGCAGCGGGACAGGGGGCGGCACTGAAGCTTTCTTT
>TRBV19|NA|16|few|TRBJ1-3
CASRRGQSPSGNTIYF
TGTGCCAGTAGACGAGGACAATCACCTTCTGGAAACACCATATATTTT
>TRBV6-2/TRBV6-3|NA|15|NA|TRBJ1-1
CASSVGLRRDTEAFF
TGTGCCAGCAGTGTGGGGCTCCGTAGAGACACTGAAGCTTTCTTT
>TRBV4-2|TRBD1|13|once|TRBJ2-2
CASSPRGKRELFF
TGTGCCAGCAGCCCCAGGGGGAAAAGGGAGCTGTTTTTT
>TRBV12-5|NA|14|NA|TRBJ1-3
CASEGGAWGNTIYF
TGTGCTAGTGAGGGGGGGGCATGGGGAAACACCATATATTTT
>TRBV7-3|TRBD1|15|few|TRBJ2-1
CASSSTGDTYNEQFF
TGTGCCAGCAGCTCGACAGGGGACACTTACAATGAGCAGTTCTTC
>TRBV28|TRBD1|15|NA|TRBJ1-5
CASRETGGNNQPQHF
TGTGCCAGCAGAGAGACAGGGGGAAACAATCAGCCCCAGCATTTT
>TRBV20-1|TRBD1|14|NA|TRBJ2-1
CSVPGDRDYNEQFF
TGCAGTGTCCCGGGGGACAGGGATTACAATGAGCAGTTCTTC
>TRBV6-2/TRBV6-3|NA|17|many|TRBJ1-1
CASGEEPTVIPNTEAFF
TGTGCCAGCGGCGAGGAACCTACTGTCATCCCGAACACTGAAGCTTTCTTT
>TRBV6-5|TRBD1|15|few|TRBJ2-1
CASSYSWTGDNEQFF
TGTGCCAGCAGTTACTCATGGACAGGGGACAATGAGCAGTTCTTC
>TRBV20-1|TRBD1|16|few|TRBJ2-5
CSARGPEDRGRETQYF
TGCAGTGCTAGAGGCCCCGAGGACAGGGGGCGAGAGACCCAGTACTTC
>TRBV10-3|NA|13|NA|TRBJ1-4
CAISQDLGEKLFF
TGTGCCATCAGCCAGGACCTGGGAGAAAAACTGTTTTTT
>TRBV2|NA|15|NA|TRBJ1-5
CASSDYGNSNQPQHF
TGTGCCAGCAGTGATTATGGAAATAGCAATCAGCCCCAGCATTTT
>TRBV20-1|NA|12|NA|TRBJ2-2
CSATGSRRELFF
TGCAGTGCCACAGGGTCCCGGCGGGAGCTGTTTTTT
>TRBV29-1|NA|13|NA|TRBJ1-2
CSAKGDSNYGYTF
TGCAGCGCTAAAGGGGACTCTAACTATGGCTACACCTTC
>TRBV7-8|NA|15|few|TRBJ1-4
CASSLARPTNEKLFF
TGTGCCAGCAGCTTAGCCAGGCCAACTAATGAAAAACTGTTTTTT
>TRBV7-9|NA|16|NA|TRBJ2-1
CASSLRASETYNEQFF
TGTGCCAGCAGCTTAAGGGCTTCTGAAACCTACAATGAGCAGTTCTTC
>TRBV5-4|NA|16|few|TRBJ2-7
CASSPAGNRNPYEQYF
TGTGCCAGCAGCCCCGCCGGGAACCGTAACCCCTACGAGCAGTACTTC
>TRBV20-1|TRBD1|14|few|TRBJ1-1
CSATGGEVNTEAFF
TGCAGTGCTACAGGGGGCGAGGTGAACACTGAAGCTTTCTTT
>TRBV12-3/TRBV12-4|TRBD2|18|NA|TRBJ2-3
CASSNPGLAGPGTDTQYF
TGTGCCAGCAGCAATCCGGGACTAGCGGGGCCCGGCACAGATACGCAGTATTTT
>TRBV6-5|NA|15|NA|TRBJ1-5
CASSLQGFGNLPQHF
TGTGCCAGCAGTTTACAGGGTTTTGGCAATCTGCCCCAGCATTTT
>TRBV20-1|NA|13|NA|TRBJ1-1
CSASAGMNTEAFF
TGCAGTGCTAGTGCAGGGATGAACACTGAAGCTTTCTTT
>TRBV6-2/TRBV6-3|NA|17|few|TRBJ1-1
CASSLPTARRMNTEAFF
TGTGCCAGCAGTCTACCTACGGCTCGTCGGATGAACACTGAAGCTTTCTTT
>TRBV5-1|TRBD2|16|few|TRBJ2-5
CASSLALAGIQETQYF
TGCGCCAGCAGCTTGGCACTAGCGGGGATCCAAGAGACCCAGTACTTC
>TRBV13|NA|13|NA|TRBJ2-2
CASTSENTGELFF
TGTGCCAGCACCTCCGAGAACACCGGGGAGCTGTTTTTT
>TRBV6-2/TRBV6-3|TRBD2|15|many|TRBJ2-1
CASSPTSGGASEQFF
TGTGCCAGCAGTCCGACTAGCGGGGGGGCGAGTGAGCAGTTCTTC
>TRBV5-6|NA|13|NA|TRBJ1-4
CASSFGENEKLFF
TGTGCCAGCAGCTTCGGGGAAAATGAAAAACTGTTTTTT
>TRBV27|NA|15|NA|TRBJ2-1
CASSPRGRQEDEQFF
TGTGCCAGCAGTCCTCGTGGCAGACAGGAAGATGAGCAGTTCTTC